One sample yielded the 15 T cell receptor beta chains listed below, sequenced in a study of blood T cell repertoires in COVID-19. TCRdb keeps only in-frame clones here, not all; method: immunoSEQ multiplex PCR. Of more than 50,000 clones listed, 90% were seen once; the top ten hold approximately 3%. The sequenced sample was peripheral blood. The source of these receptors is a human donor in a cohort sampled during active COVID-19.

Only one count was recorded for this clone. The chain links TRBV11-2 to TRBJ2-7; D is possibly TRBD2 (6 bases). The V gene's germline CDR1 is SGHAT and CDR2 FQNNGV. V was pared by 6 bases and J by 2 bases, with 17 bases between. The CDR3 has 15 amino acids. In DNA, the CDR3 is TGTGCCAGCAGTCCTAGCGACGGCAGGGCCTACGAGCAGTACTTC. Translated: CASSPSDGRAYEQYF. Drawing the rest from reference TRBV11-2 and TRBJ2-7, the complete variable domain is EAGVAQSPRYKIIEKRQSVAFWCNPISGHATLYWYQQILGQGPKLLIQFQNNGVVDDSQLPKDRFSAERLKGVDSTLKIQPAKLEDSAVYLCASSPSDGRAYEQYFGPGTRLTVT.

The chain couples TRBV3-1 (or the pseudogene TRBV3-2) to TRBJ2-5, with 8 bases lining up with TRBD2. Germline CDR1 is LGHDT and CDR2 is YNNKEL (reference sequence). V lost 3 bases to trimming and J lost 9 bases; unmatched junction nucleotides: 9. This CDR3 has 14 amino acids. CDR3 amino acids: CASSQVTSGTAQYF. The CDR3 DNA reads TGTGCCAGCAGCCAGGTCACTAGCGGCACGGCCCAGTACTTC.

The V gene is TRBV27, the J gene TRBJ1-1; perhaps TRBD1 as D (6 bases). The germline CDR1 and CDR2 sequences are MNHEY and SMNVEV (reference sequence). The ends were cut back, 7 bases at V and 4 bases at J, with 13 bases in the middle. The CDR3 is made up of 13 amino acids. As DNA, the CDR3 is TGTGCCAGCACTGATAGAGGGGGCACTGAAGCTTTCTTT. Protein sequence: CASTDRGGTEAFF.

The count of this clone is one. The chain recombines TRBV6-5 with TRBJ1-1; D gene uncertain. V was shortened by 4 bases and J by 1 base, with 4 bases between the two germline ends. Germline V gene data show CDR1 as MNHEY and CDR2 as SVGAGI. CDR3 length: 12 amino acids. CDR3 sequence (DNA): TGTGCCAGCAGTTCCGGGAACACTGAAGCTTTCTTT. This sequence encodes CASSSGNTEAFF.

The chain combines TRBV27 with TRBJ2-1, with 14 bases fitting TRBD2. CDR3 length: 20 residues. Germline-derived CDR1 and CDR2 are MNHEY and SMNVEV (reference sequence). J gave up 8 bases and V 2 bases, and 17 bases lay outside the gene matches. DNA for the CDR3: TGTGCCAGCAGTTTACGGACGCCGGGACTAGCGGGGGTCCCCAGGGATGAGCAGTTCTTC. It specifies CASSLRTPGLAGVPRDEQFF.

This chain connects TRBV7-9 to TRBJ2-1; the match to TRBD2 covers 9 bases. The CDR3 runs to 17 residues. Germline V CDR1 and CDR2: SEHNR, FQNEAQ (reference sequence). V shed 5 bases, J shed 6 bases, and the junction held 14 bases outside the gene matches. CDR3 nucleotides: TGTGCCAGCAGCACACACCCCTGGGCGGGGGGGCCCAATGAGCAGTTCTTC. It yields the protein CASSTHPWAGGPNEQFF.

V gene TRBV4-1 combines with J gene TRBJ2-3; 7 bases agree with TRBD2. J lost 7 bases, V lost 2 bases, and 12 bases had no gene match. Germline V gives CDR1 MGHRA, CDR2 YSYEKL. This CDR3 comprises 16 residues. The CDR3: CASSQPSREISHTQYF. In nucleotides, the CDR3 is TGCGCCAGCAGCCAACCCTCGCGGGAGATATCTCATACGCAGTATTTT.

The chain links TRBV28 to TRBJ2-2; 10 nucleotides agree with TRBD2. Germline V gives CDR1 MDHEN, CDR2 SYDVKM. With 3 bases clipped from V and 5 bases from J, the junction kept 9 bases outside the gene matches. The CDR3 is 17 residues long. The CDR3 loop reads CASSFGLAGARTGELFF. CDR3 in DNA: TGTGCCAGCAGTTTTGGGCTAGCGGGAGCTCGTACCGGGGAGCTGTTTTTT. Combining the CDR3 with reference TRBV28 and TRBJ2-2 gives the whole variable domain DVKVTQSSRYLVKRTGEKVFLECVQDMDHENMFWYRQDPGLGLRLIYFSYDVKMKEKGDIPEGYSVSREKKERFSLILESASTNQTSMYLCASSFGLAGARTGELFFGEGSRLTVL.

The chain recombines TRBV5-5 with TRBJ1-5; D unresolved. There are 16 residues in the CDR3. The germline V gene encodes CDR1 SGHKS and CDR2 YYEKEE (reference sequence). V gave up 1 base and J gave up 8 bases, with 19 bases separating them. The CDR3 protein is CASSLFRLTGMEPQHF. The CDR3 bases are TGTGCCAGCAGCTTGTTCAGGTTGACCGGCATGGAGCCCCAGCATTTT.

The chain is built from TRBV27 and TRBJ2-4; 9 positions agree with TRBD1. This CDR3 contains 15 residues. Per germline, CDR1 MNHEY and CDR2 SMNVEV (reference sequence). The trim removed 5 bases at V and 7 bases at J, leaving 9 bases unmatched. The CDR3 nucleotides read TGTGCCAGCAGTGTGGGACAGGGATTTGTCAACATTCAGTACTTC. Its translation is CASSVGQGFVNIQYF.

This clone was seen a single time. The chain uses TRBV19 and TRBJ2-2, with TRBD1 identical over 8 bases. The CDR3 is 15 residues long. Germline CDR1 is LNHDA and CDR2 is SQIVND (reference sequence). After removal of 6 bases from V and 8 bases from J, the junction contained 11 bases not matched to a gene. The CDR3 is CASSEDRVIGGELFF. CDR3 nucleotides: TGTGCCAGTAGCGAGGACAGGGTAATTGGAGGGGAGCTGTTTTTT. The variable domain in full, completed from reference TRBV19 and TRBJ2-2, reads DGGITQSPKYLFRKEGQNVTLSCEQNLNHDAMYWYRQDPGQGLRLIYYSQIVNDFQKGDIAEGYSVSREKKESFPLTVTSAQKNPTAFYLCASSEDRVIGGELFFGEGSRLTVL.

The CDR3 loop is CASGDTVRNYGYTF. In DNA, the CDR3 is TGTGCCAGCGGCGACACGGTTCGAAACTATGGCTACACCTTC. V is TRBV6-6 and J is TRBJ1-2, with D unresolved. The CDR3 totals 14 residues. Germline V gene lookup returns CDR1 MNHNY and CDR2 SVGAGI (reference sequence). V was trimmed by 8 bases and J by 2 bases, leaving 15 bases between them.

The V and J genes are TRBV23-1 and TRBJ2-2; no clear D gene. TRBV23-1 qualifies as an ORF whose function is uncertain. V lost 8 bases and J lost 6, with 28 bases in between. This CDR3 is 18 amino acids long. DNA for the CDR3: TGCGCCAGCGCCCAGCCCCGAGAGCCACAAAAGAGGCCCGGGGAGCTGTTTTTT. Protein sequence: CASAQPREPQKRPGELFF.

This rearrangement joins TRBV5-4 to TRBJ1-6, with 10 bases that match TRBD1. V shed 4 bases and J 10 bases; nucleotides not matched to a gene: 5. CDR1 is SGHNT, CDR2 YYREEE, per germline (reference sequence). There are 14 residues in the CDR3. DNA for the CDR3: TGTGCCAGCAGCCCGACAGGGGGCTGGTCACCCCTCCACTTT. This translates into CASSPTGGWSPLHF.

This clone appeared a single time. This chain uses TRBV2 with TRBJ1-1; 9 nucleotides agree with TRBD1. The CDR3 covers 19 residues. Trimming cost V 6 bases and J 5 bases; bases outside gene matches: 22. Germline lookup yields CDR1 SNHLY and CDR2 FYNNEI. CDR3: CASRDPPSRRQGVETEAFF. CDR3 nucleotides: TGTGCCAGCAGAGACCCCCCTTCCCGGCGACAGGGGGTCGAAACTGAAGCTTTCTTT.